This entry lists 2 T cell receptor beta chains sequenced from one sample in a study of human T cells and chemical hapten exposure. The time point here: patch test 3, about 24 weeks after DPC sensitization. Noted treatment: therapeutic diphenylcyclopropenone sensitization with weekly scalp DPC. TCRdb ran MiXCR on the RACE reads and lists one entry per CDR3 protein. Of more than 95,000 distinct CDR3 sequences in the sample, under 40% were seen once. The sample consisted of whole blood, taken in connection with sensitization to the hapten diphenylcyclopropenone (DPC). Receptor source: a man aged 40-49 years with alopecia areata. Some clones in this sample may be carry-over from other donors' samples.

As DNA, the CDR3 is TGTGCCAGCAGTCAATGGAATGAGCAGTTCTTC. Translation: CASSQWNEQFF. The chain uses TRBV6-2 or TRBV6-3 and TRBJ2-1; D is unclear. Per the germline V gene, CDR1 is MNHEY and CDR2 is SVGEGT. Between the trimmed V and J ends, which lost 5 bases and 7 bases, there was a span of 6 bases. The CDR3 is 11 residues long.

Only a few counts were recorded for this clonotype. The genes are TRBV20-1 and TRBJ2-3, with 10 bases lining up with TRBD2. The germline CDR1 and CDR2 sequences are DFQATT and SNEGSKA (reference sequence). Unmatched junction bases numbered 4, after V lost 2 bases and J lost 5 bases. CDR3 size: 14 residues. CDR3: CSARSWTSGDTQYF. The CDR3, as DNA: TGCAGTGCTAGATCATGGACTAGCGGAGATACGCAGTATTTT.